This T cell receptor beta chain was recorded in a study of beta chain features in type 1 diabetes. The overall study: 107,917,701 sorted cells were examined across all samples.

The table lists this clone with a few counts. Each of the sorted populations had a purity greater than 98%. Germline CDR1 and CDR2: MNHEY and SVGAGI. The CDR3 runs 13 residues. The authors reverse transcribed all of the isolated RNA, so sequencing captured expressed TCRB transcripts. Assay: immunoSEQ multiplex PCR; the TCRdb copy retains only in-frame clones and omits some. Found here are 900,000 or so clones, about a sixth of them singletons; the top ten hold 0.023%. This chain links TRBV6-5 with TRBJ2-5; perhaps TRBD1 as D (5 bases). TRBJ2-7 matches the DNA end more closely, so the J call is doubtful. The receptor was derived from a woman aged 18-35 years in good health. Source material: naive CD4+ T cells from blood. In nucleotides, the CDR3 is TGTGCCAGCAGCCCCCAGCAGGGCTACGAGCAGTACTTC. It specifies CASSPQQGYEQYF.